This TCR beta chain was obtained from a study of blood T cell repertoires in COVID-19. This clone was observed a handful of times. TCRdb's table, derived via immunoSEQ multiplex PCR, lists solely in-frame clones and lacks some. The data contain around 300,000 clones, roughly 86% of them singletons. The CDR3 contains 16 residues. V was shortened by 6 bases and J by 3 bases, with 17 bases between the two germline ends. Germline CDR1 and CDR2: SNHLY and FYNNEI. The rearrangement uses TRBV2 and TRBJ1-4; the D gene is possibly TRBD1 (6 bases). The sample comprised peripheral blood. This clonotype was sampled from a woman in her thirties who had recovered from COVID-19. The CDR3 coding sequence is TGTGCCAGCAGGGAGGAAAACAGGGTCCCTAATGAAAAACTGTTTTTT. This encodes CASREENRVPNEKLFF. Full variable domain (remainder filled in from reference TRBV2 and TRBJ1-4): EPEVTQTPSHQVTQMGQEVILRCVPISNHLYFYWYRQILGQKVEFLVSFYNNEISEKSEIFDDQFSVERPDGSNFTLKIRSTKLEDSAMYFCASREENRVPNEKLFFGSGTQLSVL.